The 27 T cell receptor beta chains below were found in one sample sequenced in a study of early stage breast cancer tumors. Method: immunoSEQ multiplex PCR; TCRdb's copy keeps in-frame clones and lacks some. The data show tens of thousands of clones, with about 80% seen just once and about 1.4% held by the top ten. Material for sequencing was blood. The receptors shown here come from a person between 50 and 60 years old with breast cancer.

The chain has TRBV30 and TRBJ1-3; TRBD1 matches at 9 bases. Germline values: CDR1 GTSNPN, CDR2 SVGIG (reference sequence). This CDR3 is 20 amino acids long. Trimming took 0 bases from V and 1 from J; bases not matched to a gene: 16. CDR3 amino acids: CAWSVTRTGGALRSGNTIYF. As DNA, the CDR3 is TGTGCCTGGAGTGTAACCCGAACAGGGGGCGCGTTAAGGTCTGGAAACACCATATATTTT.

The chain uses TRBV2 and TRBJ1-3; 8 bases are shared with TRBD1. The V gene's germline CDR1 is SNHLY and CDR2 FYNNEI. This CDR3 has 16 amino acids. V lost 2 bases to trimming and J lost 2 bases; unmatched junction nucleotides: 5. In DNA form, the CDR3 reads TGTGCCAGCAGTGAACAGGGGGCAAGGGCTGGAAACACCATATATTTT. Residues: CASSEQGARAGNTIYF.

The chain uses TRBV6-6 and TRBJ2-7; 9 nucleotides agree with TRBD2. J lost 0 bases, V lost 8 bases, and 5 bases had no gene match. CDR1 MNHNY and CDR2 SVGAGI come from the germline V gene (reference sequence). There are 14 residues in the CDR3. CDR3 amino acids: CASRFSGGSYEQYF. Written as DNA, the CDR3 is TGTGCCAGCCGATTTAGCGGGGGCTCCTACGAGCAGTACTTC.

The rearrangement links TRBV29-1 to TRBJ2-3; D perhaps matches TRBD1 (5 bases). CDR1 SQVTM and CDR2 ANQGSEA come from the germline V gene. The CDR3 consists of 14 residues. Trimming pared 1 base from V and 0 bases from J, leaving 8 bases between. The CDR3 DNA follows: TGCAGCGTTGAAGGACAGCCAAGCACAGATACGCAGTATTTT. Translation gives CSVEGQPSTDTQYF.

This clone has more than one count but fewer than ten. The J gene is TRBJ2-7, the V gene TRBV18; weak D call: TRBD2 (6 bases). The germline V gene has CDR1 KGHSH and CDR2 LQKENI. The CDR3 extends over 14 amino acids. V lost 3 bases to trimming and J lost 4 bases, with 13 bases between them. DNA of the CDR3: TGTGCCAGCTCACCTAGTCCGGCGGGGTACGAGCAGTACTTC. Its translation is CASSPSPAGYEQYF. The whole variable domain, filled in from reference TRBV18 and TRBJ2-7, reads NAGVMQNPRHLVRRRGQEARLRCSPMKGHSHVYWYRQLPEEGLKFMVYLQKENIIDESGMPKERFSAEFPKEGPSILRIQQVVRGDSAAYFCASSPSPAGYEQYFGPGTRLTVT.

The genes are TRBV7-2 and TRBJ1-5; weak D call: TRBD1 (6 bases). Germline CDR1 and CDR2: SGHTA and FQGNSA. The CDR3 consists of 15 residues. Trimming stripped 5 bases from V and 0 bases from J, with 11 bases between. The CDR3 reads CASSKQGGSNQPQHF. CDR3 nucleotide sequence: TGTGCCAGCAGCAAACAGGGAGGTAGCAATCAGCCCCAGCATTTT.

This clone has a single count. CDR3 in amino acids: CASSIERVNIQYF. The CDR3 DNA follows: TGTGCCAGTAGTATTGAAAGGGTCAACATTCAGTACTTC. This chain links TRBV19 with TRBJ2-4; no clear D gene. The CDR3 runs 13 residues. The germline V gene encodes CDR1 LNHDA and CDR2 SQIVND (reference sequence). Trimming took off 3 bases at V and 7 bases at J, with 10 bases between the two ends.

The chain joins TRBV11-3 to TRBJ2-5, with D possibly TRBD1 on 6 matching bases. Germline V CDR1 and CDR2: SGHNT, YENEEA. This CDR3 is built from 15 residues. The V and J ends lost 5 bases and 5 bases respectively, with 18 bases between them. CDR3 protein: CASSQGLHSEETQYF. The CDR3 bases are TGTGCCAGCAGCCAGGGGTTGCATAGTGAGGAGACCCAGTACTTC.

The chain recombines TRBV10-2 with TRBJ2-5; D is ambiguous. The CDR3 length is 15 residues. With 3 bases removed from V and 1 base from J, the gap between germline ends came to 12 bases. CDR1 and CDR2 (germline): WSHSY, SAAADI. CDR3 in amino acids: CASSDWIGSQETQYF. The CDR3 region has the DNA TGCGCCAGCAGTGATTGGATCGGCAGCCAAGAGACCCAGTACTTC.

The chain employs TRBV27 and TRBJ2-7, with TRBD1 as a possible D gene (6 bases). The CDR3 contains 11 residues. Germline-derived CDR1 and CDR2 are MNHEY and SMNVEV (reference sequence). The CDR3 bases are TGTTCGGACAGTTCACGACTCGAGCAGTACTTC. Translating it yields CSDSSRLEQYF.

This clone was counted between two and nine times. The chain couples TRBV4-3 to TRBJ1-4; possibly TRBD1 for D (6 bases). Germline V lookup: CDR1 LGHNA, CDR2 YSLEER. This CDR3 is built from 17 residues. Trimming stripped 0 bases from V and 7 bases from J, with 18 bases between. The CDR3 DNA sequence: TGCGCCAGCAGCCAAGATCAAACAGGGAGTGTGGGTGAAAAACTGTTTTTT. Its translation is CASSQDQTGSVGEKLFF.

With respect to this clone: Other DNA sequences in the sample encode the same CDR3. The V and J genes are TRBV4-3 and TRBJ2-7; D is ambiguous. Trimming removed 0 bases at V and 4 bases at J, with 13 bases between. The CDR3 has 15 amino acids. Germline CDR1 LGHNA, CDR2 YSLEER. CDR3 coding DNA: TGCGCCAGCAGCCAAGAGCCCCATGGCAGGTACGAGCAGTACTTC. As protein: CASSQEPHGRYEQYF.

This rearrangement joins TRBV19 to TRBJ1-2, with D possibly being TRBD1 (6 bases). The V end lost 1 base, the J end lost 4 bases, and 13 bases lay between the germline ends. The CDR3 has 15 residues. The germline CDR1 and CDR2 sequences are LNHDA and SQIVND (reference sequence). The CDR3: CASSIVSDRPYGYTF. The CDR3 bases are TGTGCCAGTAGTATAGTTTCGGACAGACCCTATGGCTACACCTTC.

This clone was counted only a few times. V gene TRBV19 combines with J gene TRBJ2-7; tentatively, D is TRBD1 or TRBD2 (5 bases each). V was trimmed by 3 bases and J by 6 bases, leaving 12 bases between them. Germline V gene sequence: CDR1 LNHDA, CDR2 SQIVND (reference sequence). CDR3 length: 13 amino acids. The DNA for the CDR3 is TGTGCCAGTAGTATGGGACCTCTATTCGAGCAGTACTTC. Amino acid sequence: CASSMGPLFEQYF. The variable domain in full, with the rest retrieved from reference TRBV19 and TRBJ2-7, is DGGITQSPKYLFRKEGQNVTLSCEQNLNHDAMYWYRQDPGQGLRLIYYSQIVNDFQKGDIAEGYSVSREKKESFPLTVTSAQKNPTAFYLCASSMGPLFEQYFGPGTRLTVT.

The chain joins TRBV4-1 to TRBJ2-5; TRBD1 is a possible D gene (6 bases). V was trimmed by 0 bases and J by 4 bases, leaving 15 bases between them. The CDR3 covers 16 residues. Germline V gene lookup returns CDR1 MGHRA and CDR2 YSYEKL. DNA for the CDR3: TGCGCCAGCAGCCAAGACAGGGGTTCAGGGTCAGAGACCCAGTACTTC. Translating it yields CASSQDRGSGSETQYF.

The V and J genes are TRBV19 and TRBJ2-1; D is unresolved. The germline V and J ends were trimmed by 0 bases and 4 bases, with 1 base remaining between them. There are 12 residues in the CDR3. CDR1 and CDR2 from the germline V gene are LNHDA and SQIVND (reference sequence). The CDR3 here is CASSIEYNEQFF. Here the CDR3 DNA reads TGTGCCAGTAGTATAGAGTACAATGAGCAGTTCTTC.

This clone was seen once. The chain is built from TRBV7-9 and TRBJ2-1, with D maybe TRBD1 (5 bases). From germline, CDR1 is SEHNR and CDR2 FQNEAQ (reference sequence). The V and J ends lost 11 bases and 6 bases respectively, with 14 bases between them. CDR3 length: 12 amino acids. The CDR3 nucleotides are TGTGCCGAGGCCAGGGTTACCAATGAGCAGTTCTTC. Amino acid sequence: CAEARVTNEQFF.

The chain joins TRBV7-9 to TRBJ1-3; D unclear. Per the germline V gene, CDR1 is SEHNR and CDR2 is FQNEAQ (reference sequence). The CDR3 is made up of 11 amino acids. V was trimmed by 7 bases and J by 4 bases, leaving 5 bases between them. The CDR3 loop reads CASIQGNTIYF. CDR3 nucleotide sequence: TGTGCCAGCATCCAGGGAAACACCATATATTTT.

Only one count was recorded for this clone. The gene calls are TRBV27 and TRBJ2-7, with 8 bases that match TRBD1. Germline loops: CDR1 MNHEY, CDR2 SMNVEV (reference sequence). Germline trimming cut 6 bases from V and 0 bases from J; bases unmatched to any gene: 10. The CDR3 sequence is 16 residues long. The CDR3 DNA is TGTGCCAGCAGCCAACGGACAGGGCTCATCTCCTACGAGCAGTACTTC. Protein sequence: CASSQRTGLISYEQYF.

The gene calls are TRBV10-1 and TRBJ2-5; 11 bases are shared with TRBD2. This CDR3 has 18 amino acids. Germline CDR1 reads WNHNN; CDR2 reads SYGVQD (reference sequence). V lost 6 bases and J lost 1; bases outside the gene matches: 13. The chain's CDR3 is CASSKTSGKYGGQETQYF. Written as DNA, the CDR3 is TGCGCCAGCAGCAAGACTAGCGGGAAATACGGGGGCCAAGAGACCCAGTACTTC.

This clone has just one count. The rearrangement joins TRBV7-2 to TRBJ2-7; no clear D. Germline CDR1 is SGHTA and CDR2 is FQGNSA. The CDR3 is 14 amino acids. V lost 1 base, J lost 0 bases, and 7 bases lay in between. DNA of the CDR3: TGTGCCAGCAGCTTAGACTCATACTCCTACGAGCAGTACTTC. Residues: CASSLDSYSYEQYF. Together with reference TRBV7-2 and TRBJ2-7, the CDR3 gives the full variable domain: GAGVSQSPSNKVTEKGKDVELRCDPISGHTALYWYRQSLGQGLEFLIYFQGNSAPDKSGLPSDRFSAERTGGSVSTLTIQRTQQEDSAVYLCASSLDSYSYEQYFGPGTRLTVT.

This clone was recorded once. The CDR3 region has the DNA TGTGCCAGCAGTTGGCACTCGGGACAGTTAAGCAATCAGCCCCAGCATTTT. Translation: CASSWHSGQLSNQPQHF. The V and J genes are TRBV28 and TRBJ1-5, with 7 bases fitting TRBD1. Losses at the gene ends were 4 bases for V and 1 base for J; bases not matched to a gene: 10. The CDR3 spans 17 residues. The germline CDR1 and CDR2 sequences are MDHEN and SYDVKM.

The chain recombines TRBV9 with TRBJ2-3; 8 bases are a match to TRBD2. Trimming took 3 bases from V and 4 from J; bases not matched to a gene: 7. Germline V lookup: CDR1 SGDLS, CDR2 YYNGEE. The CDR3 sequence is 15 residues long. The CDR3 here is CASSDSGGTSDTQYF. CDR3 DNA: TGTGCCAGCAGCGACAGCGGGGGAACATCAGATACGCAGTATTTT.

The rearrangement joins TRBV5-1 to TRBJ2-1; 9 bases align to TRBD1. This CDR3 region has 15 residues. Losses at the gene ends were 4 bases for V and 3 bases for J; bases not matched to a gene: 5. Germline V lookup: CDR1 SGHRS, CDR2 YFSETQ. CDR3 nucleotides: TGCGCCAGCAGCCCTGGACAGGGGATCTACAATGAGCAGTTCTTC. Its protein product is CASSPGQGIYNEQFF.

J is TRBJ2-5 and V is TRBV9, with TRBD2 as a possible D gene (5 bases). The V end was cut by 3 bases, the J end by 2 bases, with 8 bases between. The CDR3 runs to 13 residues. Germline CDR1 SGDLS, CDR2 YYNGEE. CDR3 protein: CASSAGNQETQYF. The CDR3 bases are TGTGCCAGCAGCGCCGGGAATCAAGAGACCCAGTACTTC.

This chain joins TRBV27 and TRBJ2-5; no clear D. Trimming cost V 0 bases and J 1 base, with 9 bases left between them. The length of the CDR3 is 15 residues. Germline V CDR1 and CDR2: MNHEY, SMNVEV (reference sequence). The CDR3 loop reads CASSLSHRIQETQYF. CDR3 DNA sequence: TGTGCCAGCAGTTTATCGCACCGGATCCAAGAGACCCAGTACTTC.

This rearrangement joins TRBV5-1 to TRBJ2-2, with 7 nucleotides matching TRBD2. In germline, CDR1 is SGHRS, CDR2 YFSETQ. V trimming: 6 bases; J trimming: 3 bases; junction bases outside the gene matches: 11. The CDR3 is 16 residues long. The chain's CDR3 is CASKAMAAGDTGELFF. The CDR3 bases are TGCGCCAGCAAAGCCATGGCGGCGGGGGACACCGGGGAGCTGTTTTTT.